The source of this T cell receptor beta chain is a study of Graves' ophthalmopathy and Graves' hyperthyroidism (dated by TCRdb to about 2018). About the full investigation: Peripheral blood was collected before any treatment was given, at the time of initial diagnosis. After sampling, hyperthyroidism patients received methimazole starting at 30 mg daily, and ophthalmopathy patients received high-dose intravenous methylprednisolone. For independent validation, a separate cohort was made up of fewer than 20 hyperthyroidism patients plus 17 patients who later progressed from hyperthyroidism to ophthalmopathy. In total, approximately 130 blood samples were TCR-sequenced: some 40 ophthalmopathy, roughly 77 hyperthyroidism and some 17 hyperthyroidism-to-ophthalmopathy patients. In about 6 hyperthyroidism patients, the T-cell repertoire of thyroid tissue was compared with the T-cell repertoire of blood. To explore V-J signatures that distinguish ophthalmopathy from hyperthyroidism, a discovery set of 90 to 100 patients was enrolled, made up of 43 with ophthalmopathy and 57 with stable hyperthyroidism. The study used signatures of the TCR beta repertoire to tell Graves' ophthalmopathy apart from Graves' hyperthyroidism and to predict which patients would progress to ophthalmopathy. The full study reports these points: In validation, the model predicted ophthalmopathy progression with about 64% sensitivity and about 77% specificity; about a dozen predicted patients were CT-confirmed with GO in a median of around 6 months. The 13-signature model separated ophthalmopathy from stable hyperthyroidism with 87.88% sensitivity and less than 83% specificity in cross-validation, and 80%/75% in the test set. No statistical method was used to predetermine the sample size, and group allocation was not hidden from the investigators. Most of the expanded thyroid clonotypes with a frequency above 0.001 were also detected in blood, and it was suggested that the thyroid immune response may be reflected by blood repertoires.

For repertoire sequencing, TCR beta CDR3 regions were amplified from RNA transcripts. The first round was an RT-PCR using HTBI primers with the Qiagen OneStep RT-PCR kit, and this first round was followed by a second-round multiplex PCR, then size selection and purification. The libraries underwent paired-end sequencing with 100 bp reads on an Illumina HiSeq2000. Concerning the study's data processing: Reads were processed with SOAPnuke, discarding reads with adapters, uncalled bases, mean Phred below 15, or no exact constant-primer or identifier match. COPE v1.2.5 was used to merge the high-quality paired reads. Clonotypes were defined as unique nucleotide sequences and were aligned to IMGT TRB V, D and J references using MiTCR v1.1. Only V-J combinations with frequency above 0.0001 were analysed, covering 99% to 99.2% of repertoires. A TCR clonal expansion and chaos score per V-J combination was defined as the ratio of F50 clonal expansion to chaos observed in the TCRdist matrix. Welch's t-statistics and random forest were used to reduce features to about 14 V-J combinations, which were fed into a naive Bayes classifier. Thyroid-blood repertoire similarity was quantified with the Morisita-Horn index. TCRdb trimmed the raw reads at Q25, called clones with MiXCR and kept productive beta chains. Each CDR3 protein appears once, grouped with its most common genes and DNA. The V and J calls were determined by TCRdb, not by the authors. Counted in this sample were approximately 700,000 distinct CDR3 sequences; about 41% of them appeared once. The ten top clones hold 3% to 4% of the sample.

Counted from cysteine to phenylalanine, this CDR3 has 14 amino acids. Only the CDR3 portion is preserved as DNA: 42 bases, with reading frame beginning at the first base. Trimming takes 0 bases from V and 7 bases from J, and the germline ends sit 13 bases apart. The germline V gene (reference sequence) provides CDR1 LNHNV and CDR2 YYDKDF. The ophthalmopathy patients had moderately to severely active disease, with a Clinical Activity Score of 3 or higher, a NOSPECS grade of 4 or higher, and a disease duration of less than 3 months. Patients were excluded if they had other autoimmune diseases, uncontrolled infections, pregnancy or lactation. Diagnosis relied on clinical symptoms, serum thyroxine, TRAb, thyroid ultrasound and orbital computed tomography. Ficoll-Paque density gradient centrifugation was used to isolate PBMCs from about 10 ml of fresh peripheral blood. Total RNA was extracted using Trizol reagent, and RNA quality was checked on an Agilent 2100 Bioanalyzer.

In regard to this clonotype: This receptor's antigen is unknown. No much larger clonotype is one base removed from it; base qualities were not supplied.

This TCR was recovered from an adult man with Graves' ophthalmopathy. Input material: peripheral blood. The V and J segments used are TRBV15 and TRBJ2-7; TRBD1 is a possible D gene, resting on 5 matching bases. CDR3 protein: CATSREDTYNEQYF. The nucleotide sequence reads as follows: TGTGCCACCAGCAGAGAGGACACATACAATGAGCAGTACTTC.